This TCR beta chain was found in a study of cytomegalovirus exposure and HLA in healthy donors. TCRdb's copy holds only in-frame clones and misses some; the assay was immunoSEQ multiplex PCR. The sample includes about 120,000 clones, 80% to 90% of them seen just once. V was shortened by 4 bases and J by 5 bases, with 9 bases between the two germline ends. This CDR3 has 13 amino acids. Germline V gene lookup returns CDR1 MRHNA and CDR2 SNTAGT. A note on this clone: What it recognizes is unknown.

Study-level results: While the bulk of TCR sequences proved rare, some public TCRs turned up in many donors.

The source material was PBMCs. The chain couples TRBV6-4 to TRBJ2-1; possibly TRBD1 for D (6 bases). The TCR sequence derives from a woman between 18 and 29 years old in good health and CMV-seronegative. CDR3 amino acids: CASSVRDNNEQFF. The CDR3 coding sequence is TGTGCCAGCAGTGTTAGGGACAACAATGAGCAGTTCTTC.